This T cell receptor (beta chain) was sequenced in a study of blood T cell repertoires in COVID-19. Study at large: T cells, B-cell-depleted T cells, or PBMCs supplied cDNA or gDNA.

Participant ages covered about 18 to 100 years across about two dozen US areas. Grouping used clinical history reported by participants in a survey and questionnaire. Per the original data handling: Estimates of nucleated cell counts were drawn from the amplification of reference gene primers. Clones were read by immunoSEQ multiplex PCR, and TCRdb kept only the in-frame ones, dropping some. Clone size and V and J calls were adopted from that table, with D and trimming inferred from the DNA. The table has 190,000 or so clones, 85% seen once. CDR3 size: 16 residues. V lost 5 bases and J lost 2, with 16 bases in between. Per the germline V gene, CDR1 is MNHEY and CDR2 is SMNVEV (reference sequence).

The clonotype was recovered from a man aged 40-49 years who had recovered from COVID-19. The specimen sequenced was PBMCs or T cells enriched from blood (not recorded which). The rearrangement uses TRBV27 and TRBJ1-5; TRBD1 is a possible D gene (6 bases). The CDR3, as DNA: TGTGCCAGCAGTGCCGCGACAGGCCCCCGCAATCAGCCCCAGCATTTT. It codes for CASSAATGPRNQPQHF.